The sequence of this T cell receptor beta chain was determined in a study of early T cells in non-severe SARS-CoV-2 infection. At the level of the study: Investigators sequenced bulk RNA drawn from unsorted whole blood, and chains remained unpaired.

Separate cDNA molecules each had unique molecular identifiers attached to them. TCRdb analysed the 5' RACE reads with MiXCR anew, one entry per CDR3 protein. The sample consists of approximately 49,000 distinct CDR3 sequences, over 9.5% of them appearing once. Concerning this clonotype: The antigen remains undetermined.

Study-wide points: The study's VDJdb matching favored anti-spike CD8 responses and missed private and CD4 specificities.

This TCR came from an adult who was a healthcare worker with PCR-confirmed SARS-CoV-2 infection or an uninfected control (not recorded which). The source material was whole blood.

CDR3 nucleotides: TGTGCCAGCAGCTTAGTCCCCGACAGTATGAACACTGAAGCTTTCTTT. Amino acids: CASSLVPDSMNTEAFF. V usage is TRBV7-2 and J usage is TRBJ1-1; TRBD1 is a possible D gene (5 bases). The V gene lost 1 base and the J gene lost 0 bases, with 12 bases spanning the gap. This CDR3 is 16 amino acids long. CDR1 SGHTA and CDR2 FQGNSA come from the germline V gene. Filled out from reference TRBV7-2 and TRBJ1-1, the complete variable domain reads GAGVSQSPSNKVTEKGKDVELRCDPISGHTALYWYRQSLGQGLEFLIYFQGNSAPDKSGLPSDRFSAERTGGSVSTLTIQRTQQEDSAVYLCASSLVPDSMNTEAFFGQGTRLTVV.